The rows below give T cell receptor beta chains drawn from one sample of a study of OX40 agonist ivuxolimab in advanced cancers. Method: immunoSEQ multiplex PCR; TCRdb's copy keeps in-frame clones and lacks some. The data show 80,000 or so clones, 85% to 95% seen once. The sequences come from CD4+ or CD8+ T cells sorted from blood, collected in a trial of the OX40 agonist ivuxolimab. All receptors come from an adult with an advanced solid tumor such as melanoma, head and neck, liver or kidney cancer. The CDR3 runs from the conserved cysteine through the conserved F or W. D genes are given only for firm matches.

V	D	J	DNA	CDR3
TRBV6-1	TRBD1	TRBJ2-7	TGTGCCAGTCGGACAGGAGCAACCTACGAGCAGTACTTC	CASRTGATYEQYF
TRBV30	.	TRBJ2-7	TGTGCCTGGAGTGTAGAAAGGGGACGATACGAGCAGTACTTC	CAWSVERGRYEQYF
TRBV4-3	TRBD2	TRBJ2-7	TGCGCCAGCAGCCCCAGGACTAGCGGAGTCTACGAGCAGTACTTC	CASSPRTSGVYEQYF
TRBV28	TRBD1	TRBJ2-7	TGTGCCAGCAGTCCGGCGGGACAGGGAAGCTCCTACGAGCAGTACTTC	CASSPAGQGSSYEQYF
TRBV7-2	TRBD1	TRBJ2-7	TGTGCCAGCAGCTCCGGGACAGGGGCCTACGAGCAGTACTTC	CASSSGTGAYEQYF
TRBV19	.	TRBJ1-4	TGTGCCAGTAGCCAACAGGGCTTTAATGAAAAACTGTTTTTT	CASSQQGFNEKLFF
TRBV28	.	TRBJ2-5	TGTGCCAGCAGTCTACCCGGGACAACGAATCGGGGGACCCAGTACTTC	CASSLPGTTNRGTQYF
TRBV18	.	TRBJ2-3	TGTGCCAGCTCACCACCAAGCACAGATACGCAGTATTTT	CASSPPSTDTQYF
TRBV10-2	TRBD2	TRBJ2-3	TGCGCCAGCAGTGAGTCAAAGGGCCGACTAGCGGGAGGGATAGATACGCAGTATTTT	CASSESKGRLAGGIDTQYF
TRBV2	TRBD2	TRBJ2-2	TGTGCCAGCAGTGAAGCTGGGCTAGCGGGGGGATGGCGGGGAGCTGTTTTT	CASSEAGLAGGWRGAVF
TRBV18	.	TRBJ2-1	TGTGCCAGCTCAGCGCCCACAGGTCACACCTACAATGAGCAGTTCTTC	CASSAPTGHTYNEQFF
TRBV6-5	.	TRBJ1-6	TGTGCCAGCAGTAAAACAGGTGGATCACCCCTCCACTTT	CASSKTGGSPLHF
TRBV28	.	TRBJ2-5	TGTGCCAGCAGTCGAGGGGCAGAGACCCAGTACTTC	CASSRGAETQYF
TRBV2	.	TRBJ2-1	TGTGCCAGCAGTGAAGCTGCAGGGGGGACGGAGCAGTTCTTC	CASSEAAGGTEQFF
TRBV7-8	TRBD2	TRBJ2-1	TGTGCCAGCAGCTCTACTAGCGGGGTTAACAATGAGCAGTTCTTC	CASSSTSGVNNEQFF
TRBV10-3	TRBD1	TRBJ1-6	TGTGCCATCAGCCTCGGACAGGGGGATTCACCCCTCCACTTT	CAISLGQGDSPLHF
TRBV7-2	.	TRBJ1-4	TGTGCCAGCAGCTTAGCTCGGTTAGAGCATGAAAAACTGTTTTTT	CASSLARLEHEKLFF
TRBV18	TRBD1	TRBJ2-1	TGTGCCAGCTCACCACCAGGGGGCGGGACAGGGAACTTCTACAATGAGCAGTTCTTC	CASSPPGGGTGNFYNEQFF
TRBV5-1	TRBD1	TRBJ2-7	TGCGCCAGCAGCTGGACAGGGGGTAGCTCCTACGAGCAGTACTTC	CASSWTGGSSYEQYF
TRBV5-1	TRBD1	TRBJ2-2	TGCGCCAGCAGCTTGGGACAGGGGGCGTGGGAGCTGTTTTTT	CASSLGQGAWELFF
TRBV6-5	.	TRBJ2-2	TGTGCCAGCAGGACGGGACGGGACGGGGAGCTGTTTTTT	CASRTGRDGELFF
TRBV4-1	TRBD2	TRBJ2-7	TGCGCCAGCAGCCAAGATCCCGGCGGGGGAGCTATGAACGAGCAGTACTTC	CASSQDPGGGAMNEQYF
TRBV5-1	TRBD2	TRBJ2-7	TGCGCCAGCAGCTGGTCTGGGGGGGGCGAGCAGTACTTC	CASSWSGGGEQYF
TRBV19	.	TRBJ1-5	TGTGCCAGTAGTAGAGCGGGAAATAGCAATCAGCCCCAGCATTTT	CASSRAGNSNQPQHF
TRBV10-3	.	TRBJ2-3	TGTGCCATCAAGGACCTAGGGGCAGATACGCAGTATTTT	CAIKDLGADTQYF
TRBV9	.	TRBJ1-5	TGTGCCAGCAGCGGGGCGGGCATCAATCAGCCCCAGCATTTT	CASSGAGINQPQHF
TRBV27	.	TRBJ1-1	TGTGCCAGCAGTTTAAACAGAGTAGAAGCTTTCTTT	CASSLNRVEAFF
TRBV30	.	TRBJ1-2	TGTGCCTGGAGTGCTGGGGGGACTTTGAGTCAGGGCTACACCTTC	CAWSAGGTLSQGYTF
TRBV4-2	TRBD2	TRBJ2-1	TGTGCCAGCAGCCCCCGACTAGCGGGGAATGAGCAGTTCTTC	CASSPRLAGNEQFF
TRBV5-1	TRBD2	TRBJ2-7	TGCGCCAGCGGGGGGGGTTTTAGCTCCTACGAGCAGTACTTC	CASGGGFSSYEQYF
TRBV6-1	.	TRBJ2-5	TGTGCCAGCAGTCGGGACTACCAAGAGACCCAGTACTTC	CASSRDYQETQYF
TRBV14	TRBD1	TRBJ1-6	TGTCCCCGGGACAGGGTCGGTTCACCCCTCCACTTT	CPRDRVGSPLHF
TRBV6-1	.	TRBJ1-1	TGTGCCAGCAGCCCACAGGAGAACACTGAAGCTTTCTTT	CASSPQENTEAFF
TRBV27	.	TRBJ2-7	TGTGCCAGCAGTCCTCCCGGGACTCCTACCTACGAGCAGTACTTC	CASSPPGTPTYEQYF
TRBV7-6	TRBD1	TRBJ2-7	TGTGCCAGCAGCTCGACAGGGGTTTTATCCGAGCAGTACTTC	CASSSTGVLSEQYF
TRBV19	.	TRBJ2-3	TGTGCCACCGCCAGGGGACTAAGCACAGATACGCAGTATTTT	CATARGLSTDTQYF
TRBV27	TRBD1	TRBJ2-7	TGTGCCAGCAGTTTACGTCAGGCTGGGACAGGGCCGAAGAGCGGAACTTCCTACGAGCAGTACTTC	CASSLRQAGTGPKSGTSYEQYF
TRBV5-1	TRBD1	TRBJ2-3	TGCGCCAGCAGCTTTACGGGCAGGGGGAGAACAGATACGCAGTATTTT	CASSFTGRGRTDTQYF
TRBV6-1	.	TRBJ2-7	TGTGCCAGCAGTGAGGCAGCGGGACAGCTTTCCGTAAGGGCCTACGAGCAGTACTTC	CASSEAAGQLSVRAYEQYF
TRBV19	TRBD1	TRBJ2-3	TGTGCCAGTAGTTCAACAGGGGTAACAGATACGCAGTATTTT	CASSSTGVTDTQYF
TRBV29-1	.	TRBJ2-5	TGCAGCGCCCTGGAGGGGTCGGAGACCCAGTACTTC	CSALEGSETQYF
TRBV18	.	TRBJ2-3	TGTGCCAGCTCCGTGCAGGGAAAAACAGATACGCAGTATTTT	CASSVQGKTDTQYF
TRBV27	TRBD2	TRBJ2-5	TGTGCCAGCAGTTGGAATAGCGGGCGAGAGACCCAGTACTTC	CASSWNSGRETQYF
TRBV18	.	TRBJ1-1	TGTGCCAGCTCACCCAACGCAGGGCGCACTGAAGCTTTCTTT	CASSPNAGRTEAFF
TRBV29-1	TRBD1	TRBJ1-1	TGCAGCGTTGCTAAGGCTCGAGGACAGGTCGCGACTGAAGCTTTCTTT	CSVAKARGQVATEAFF
TRBV7-2	TRBD1	TRBJ2-1	TGTGCCAGCAGCTTAGTACAGGGGACCAATGAGCAGTTCTTC	CASSLVQGTNEQFF
TRBV14	.	TRBJ2-1	TGTGCCAGCAGCCCGCCAGATATCAATGAGCAGTTCTTC	CASSPPDINEQFF
TRBV7-8	TRBD2	TRBJ2-7	TGTGCCAGCTCTGCGGGGGGAACCTACGAGCAGTACTTC	CASSAGGTYEQYF
TRBV4-2	TRBD2	TRBJ2-7	TGTGCCAGCAGCTCTTGGGGGGGAGGAGAAGACGAGCAGTACTTC	CASSSWGGGEDEQYF
TRBV5-1	TRBD1	TRBJ2-7	TGCGCCAGCAGCTTGGGGAGCGCGGCAGGGGGCAGGTACGAGCAGTACTTC	CASSLGSAAGGRYEQYF
TRBV15	.	TRBJ2-5	TGTGCCACCAGCAGAGATAGGGACAATTGGGAGACCCAGTACTTC	CATSRDRDNWETQYF
TRBV7-9	TRBD1	TRBJ2-5	TGTGCCAGCAGCTTACAGGGGGAACAAGAGACCCAGTACTTC	CASSLQGEQETQYF
TRBV5-1	.	TRBJ1-2	TGCGCCAGCAGCTTGGGGAACCCGGGATGGCAGGGGTTGATGGGGAACTATGGCTACACCTTC	CASSLGNPGWQGLMGNYGYTF
TRBV5-1	.	TRBJ1-2	TGCGCCAGCAGCCCACCTCGGGGGGGAGGTGGCTACACCTTC	CASSPPRGGGGYTF